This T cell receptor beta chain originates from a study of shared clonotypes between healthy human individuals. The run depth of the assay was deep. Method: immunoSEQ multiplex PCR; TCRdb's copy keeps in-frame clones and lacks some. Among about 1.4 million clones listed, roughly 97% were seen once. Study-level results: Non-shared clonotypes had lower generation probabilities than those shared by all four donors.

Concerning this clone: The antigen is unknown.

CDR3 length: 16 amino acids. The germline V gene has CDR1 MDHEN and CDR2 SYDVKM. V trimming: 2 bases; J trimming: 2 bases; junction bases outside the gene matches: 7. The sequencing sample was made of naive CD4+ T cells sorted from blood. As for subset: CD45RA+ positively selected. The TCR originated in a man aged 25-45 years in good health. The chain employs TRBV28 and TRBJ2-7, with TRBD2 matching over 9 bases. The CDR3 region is CASSLGSGRGAYEQYF. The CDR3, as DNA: TGTGCCAGCAGTTTAGGTAGCGGGAGAGGGGCCTACGAGCAGTACTTC.